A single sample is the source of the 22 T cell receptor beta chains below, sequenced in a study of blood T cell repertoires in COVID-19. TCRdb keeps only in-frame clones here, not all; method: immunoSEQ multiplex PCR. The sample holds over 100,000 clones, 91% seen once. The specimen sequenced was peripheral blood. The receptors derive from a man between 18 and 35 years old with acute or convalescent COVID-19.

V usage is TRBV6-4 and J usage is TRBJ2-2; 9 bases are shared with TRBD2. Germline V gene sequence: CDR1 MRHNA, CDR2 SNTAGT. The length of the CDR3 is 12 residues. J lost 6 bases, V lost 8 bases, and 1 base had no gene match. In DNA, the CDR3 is TGTGCCAGCGCTAGCGGGGCCGGGGAGCTGTTTTTT. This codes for CASASGAGELFF.

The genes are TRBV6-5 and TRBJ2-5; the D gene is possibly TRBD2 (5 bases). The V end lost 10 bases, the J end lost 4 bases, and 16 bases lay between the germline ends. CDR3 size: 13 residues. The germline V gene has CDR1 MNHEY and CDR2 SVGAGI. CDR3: CATHLWRLETQYF. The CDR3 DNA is TGTGCCACGCATCTTTGGAGGTTAGAGACCCAGTACTTC.

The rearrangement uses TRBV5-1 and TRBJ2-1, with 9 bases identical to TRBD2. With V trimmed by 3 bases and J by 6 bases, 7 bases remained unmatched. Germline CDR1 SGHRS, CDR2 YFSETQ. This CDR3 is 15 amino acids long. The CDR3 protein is CASSSLAGGGNEQFF. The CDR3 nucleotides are TGCGCCAGCAGCTCCTTGGCGGGAGGGGGCAATGAGCAGTTCTTC.

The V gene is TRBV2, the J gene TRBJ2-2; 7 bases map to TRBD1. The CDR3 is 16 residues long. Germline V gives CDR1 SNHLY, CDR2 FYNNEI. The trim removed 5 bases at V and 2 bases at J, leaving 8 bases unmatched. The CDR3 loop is CASSTATGRNTGELFF. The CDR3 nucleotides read TGTGCCAGCAGTACGGCGACAGGGAGAAACACCGGGGAGCTGTTTTTT.

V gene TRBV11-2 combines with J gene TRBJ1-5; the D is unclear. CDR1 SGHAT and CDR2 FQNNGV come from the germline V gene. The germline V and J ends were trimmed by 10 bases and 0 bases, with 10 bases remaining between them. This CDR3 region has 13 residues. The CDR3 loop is CATGKDSNQPQHF. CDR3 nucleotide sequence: TGTGCCACCGGGAAGGATAGCAATCAGCCCCAGCATTTT. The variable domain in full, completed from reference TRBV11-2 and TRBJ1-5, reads EAGVAQSPRYKIIEKRQSVAFWCNPISGHATLYWYQQILGQGPKLLIQFQNNGVVDDSQLPKDRFSAERLKGVDSTLKIQPAKLEDSAVYLCATGKDSNQPQHFGDGTRLSIL.

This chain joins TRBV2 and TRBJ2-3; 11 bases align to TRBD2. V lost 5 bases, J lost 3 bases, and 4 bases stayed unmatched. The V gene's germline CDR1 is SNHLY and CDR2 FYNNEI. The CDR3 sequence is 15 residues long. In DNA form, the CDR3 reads TGTGCCAGCAGTTACGGACTAGCGGGTACAGATACGCAGTATTTT. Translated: CASSYGLAGTDTQYF.

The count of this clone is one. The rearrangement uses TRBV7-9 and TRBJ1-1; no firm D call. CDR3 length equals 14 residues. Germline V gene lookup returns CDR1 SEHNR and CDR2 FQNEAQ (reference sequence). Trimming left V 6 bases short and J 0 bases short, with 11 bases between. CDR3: CASSSERLNTEAFF. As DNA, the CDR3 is TGTGCCAGCAGTAGTGAGAGATTGAACACTGAAGCTTTCTTT.

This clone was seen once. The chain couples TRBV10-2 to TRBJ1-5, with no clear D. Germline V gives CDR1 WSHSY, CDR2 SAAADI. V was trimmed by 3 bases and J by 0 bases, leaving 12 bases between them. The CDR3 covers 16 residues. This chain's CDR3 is CASSDPGGDSNQPQHF. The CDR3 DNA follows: TGCGCCAGCAGTGACCCGGGAGGCGATAGCAATCAGCCCCAGCATTTT.

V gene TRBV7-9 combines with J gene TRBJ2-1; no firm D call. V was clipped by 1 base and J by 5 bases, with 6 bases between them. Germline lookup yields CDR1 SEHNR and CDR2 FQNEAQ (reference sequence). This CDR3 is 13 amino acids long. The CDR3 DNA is TGTGCCAGCAGCTTAGACCACAACAATGAGCAGTTCTTC. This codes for CASSLDHNNEQFF.

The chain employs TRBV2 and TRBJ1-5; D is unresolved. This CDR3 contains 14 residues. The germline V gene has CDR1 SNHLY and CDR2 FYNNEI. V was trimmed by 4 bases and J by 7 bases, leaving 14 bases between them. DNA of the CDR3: TGTGCCAGCAGTGTGGAGGGATTAGGGCAGCCCCAGCATTTT. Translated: CASSVEGLGQPQHF.

In DNA form, the CDR3 reads TGTGCCAGCAGCTTAAGACAGGACTACGAGCAGTACTTC. Translation: CASSLRQDYEQYF. The V gene is TRBV11-2, the J gene TRBJ2-7; D may be TRBD1 (6 bases). Germline values: CDR1 SGHAT, CDR2 FQNNGV. This CDR3 region has 13 residues. The V gene lost 2 bases and the J gene lost 3 bases, with 8 bases spanning the gap. Based on the CDR3 plus reference TRBV11-2 and TRBJ2-7, the full variable domain is EAGVAQSPRYKIIEKRQSVAFWCNPISGHATLYWYQQILGQGPKLLIQFQNNGVVDDSQLPKDRFSAERLKGVDSTLKIQPAKLEDSAVYLCASSLRQDYEQYFGPGTRLTVT.

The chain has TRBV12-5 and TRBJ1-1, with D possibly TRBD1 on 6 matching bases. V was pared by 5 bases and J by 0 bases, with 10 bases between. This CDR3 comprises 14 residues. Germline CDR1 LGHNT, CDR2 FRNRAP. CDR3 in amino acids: CASGPDRVNTEAFF. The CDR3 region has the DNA TGTGCTAGTGGTCCGGACAGAGTGAACACTGAAGCTTTCTTT.

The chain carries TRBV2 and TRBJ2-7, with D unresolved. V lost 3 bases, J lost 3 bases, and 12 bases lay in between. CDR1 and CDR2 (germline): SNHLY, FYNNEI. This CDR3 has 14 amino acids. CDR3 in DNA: TGTGCCAGCAGTGACGGCAGGCTCCACTACGAGCAGTACTTC. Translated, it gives CASSDGRLHYEQYF. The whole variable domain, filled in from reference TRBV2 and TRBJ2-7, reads EPEVTQTPSHQVTQMGQEVILRCVPISNHLYFYWYRQILGQKVEFLVSFYNNEISEKSEIFDDQFSVERPDGSNFTLKIRSTKLEDSAMYFCASSDGRLHYEQYFGPGTRLTVT.

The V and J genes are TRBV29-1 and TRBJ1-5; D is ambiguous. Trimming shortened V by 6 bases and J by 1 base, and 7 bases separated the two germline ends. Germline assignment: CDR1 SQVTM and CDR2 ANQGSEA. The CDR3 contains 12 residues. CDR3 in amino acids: CSVTESNQPQHF. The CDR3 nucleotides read TGCAGCGTAACGGAGAGCAATCAGCCCCAGCATTTT.

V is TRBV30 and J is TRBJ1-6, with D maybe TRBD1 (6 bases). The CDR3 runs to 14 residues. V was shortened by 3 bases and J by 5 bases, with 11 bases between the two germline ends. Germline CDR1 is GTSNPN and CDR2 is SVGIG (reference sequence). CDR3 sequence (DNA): TGTGCCTGGAGGACTACAGGGCATAATTCACCCCTCCACTTT. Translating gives CAWRTTGHNSPLHF.

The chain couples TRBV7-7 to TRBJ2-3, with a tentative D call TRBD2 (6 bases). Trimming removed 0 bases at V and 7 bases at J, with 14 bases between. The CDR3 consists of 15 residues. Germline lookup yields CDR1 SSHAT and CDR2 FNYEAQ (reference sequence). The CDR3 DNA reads TGTGCCAGCAGCTTAGCGATGGGGGGAGAACATACGCAGTATTTT. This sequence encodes CASSLAMGGEHTQYF.

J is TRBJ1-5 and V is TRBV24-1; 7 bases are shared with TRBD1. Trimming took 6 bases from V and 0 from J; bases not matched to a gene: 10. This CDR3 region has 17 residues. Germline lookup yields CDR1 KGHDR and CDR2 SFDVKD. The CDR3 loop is CATSRREQGNSNQPQHF. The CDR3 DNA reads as TGTGCCACCAGTCGGAGAGAACAGGGGAATAGCAATCAGCCCCAGCATTTT.

The CDR3 sequence is CSVSSGSRNTGELFF. The CDR3 DNA follows: TGCAGCGTCTCTAGCGGGAGTCGAAACACCGGGGAGCTGTTTTTT. This sequence joins TRBV29-1 and TRBJ2-2; 10 nucleotides line up with TRBD2. Germline lookup yields CDR1 SQVTM and CDR2 ANQGSEA. V shed 6 bases, J shed 2 bases, and the junction held 6 bases outside the gene matches. This CDR3 is built from 15 residues.

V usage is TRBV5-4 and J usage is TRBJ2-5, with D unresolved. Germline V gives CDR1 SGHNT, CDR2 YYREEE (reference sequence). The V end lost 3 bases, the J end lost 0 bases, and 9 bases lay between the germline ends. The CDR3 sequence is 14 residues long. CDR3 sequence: CASSWSSDQETQYF. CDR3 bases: TGTGCCAGCAGCTGGTCCTCAGACCAAGAGACCCAGTACTTC.

The CDR3 coding sequence is TGTGCCGACTTCCTGATACAGGGGAGCGAAACAGCTAACTATGGCTACACCTTC. Translated, it gives CADFLIQGSETANYGYTF. The rearrangement links TRBV25-1 to TRBJ1-2, with 7 nucleotides matching TRBD1. The CDR3 loop spans 18 amino acids. V lost 11 bases to trimming and J lost 0 bases; unmatched junction nucleotides: 21. The V gene's germline CDR1 is MGHDK and CDR2 SYGVNS.

CDR3 region: CATSDTRTGGNTEAFF. In nucleotides, the CDR3 is TGTGCCACCAGTGACACCAGGACAGGGGGGAACACTGAAGCTTTCTTT. The V and J genes are TRBV24-1 and TRBJ1-1, with 10 bases identical to TRBD1. CDR3 length equals 16 residues. The J segment lost 1 base and the V segment lost 4 bases, leaving 5 bases of the junction unmatched. Germline values: CDR1 KGHDR, CDR2 SFDVKD.

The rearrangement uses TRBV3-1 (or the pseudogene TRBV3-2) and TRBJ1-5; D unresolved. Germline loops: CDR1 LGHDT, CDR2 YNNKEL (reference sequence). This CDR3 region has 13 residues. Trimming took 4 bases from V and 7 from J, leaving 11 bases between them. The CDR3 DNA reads TGTGCCAGCAGCCTACGAACTGAACAGCCCCAGCATTTT. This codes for CASSLRTEQPQHF.